Listed here are 28 T cell receptor beta chains from one sample, sequenced in a study of preoperative IRX-2 immunotherapy in early breast cancer. Sequencing used immunoSEQ multiplex PCR; TCRdb keeps in-frame clones, though not all of them. Altogether tens of thousands of clones are present, 95% being singletons, with the ten largest covering 15% to 20%. Treatment defined: preoperative locoregional IRX-2 cytokine immunotherapy. Sample: tumor tissue, taken after IRX-2 immunotherapy. These receptors all stem from a human donor with breast cancer.

The rearrangement links TRBV7-3 to TRBJ2-7, with 7 bases fitting TRBD1. Germline-derived CDR1 and CDR2 are SGHTA and FQGTGA. This CDR3 is built from 15 residues. Germline trimming cut 2 bases from V and 2 bases from J; bases unmatched to any gene: 6. In DNA, the CDR3 is TGTGCCAGCAGCTTAGTCAGGGGACAGCCCTACGAGCAGTACTTC. It encodes CASSLVRGQPYEQYF.

This sequence joins TRBV6-5 and TRBJ1-1, with D possibly TRBD1 on 6 matching bases. The CDR3 sequence is 16 residues long. In germline, CDR1 is MNHEY, CDR2 SVGAGI. V lost 0 bases, J lost 3 bases, and 14 bases lay in between. CDR3 sequence (DNA): TGTGCCAGCAGTTACTCCAGAGCCAGGGGACACACTGAAGCTTTCTTT. Its protein is CASSYSRARGHTEAFF.

The chain is built from TRBV7-3 and TRBJ2-7, with D perhaps matching TRBD2 (6 bases). Germline V gene sequence: CDR1 SGHTA, CDR2 FQGTGA. CDR3 length equals 13 residues. With 4 bases removed from V and 6 bases from J, the gap between germline ends came to 13 bases. The DNA of the CDR3 is TGTGCCAGCAGCTACGCTCAGGGACTCGAGCAGTACTTC. The encoded protein is CASSYAQGLEQYF.

The genes are TRBV21-1 and TRBJ2-7; TRBD1 reflects the table's D call only, with no check against the DNA. TRBV21-1 is shown as a pseudogene. The CDR3 spans 17 residues. CDR3 bases: TGTGCCAGCAGCAAAGATGTCAGGGGGAGGAAAGGTGACGAGCAGTACTTC. Protein product: CASSKDVRGRKGDEQYF.

The chain recombines TRBV7-9 with TRBJ1-1; D gene uncertain. Germline values: CDR1 SEHNR, CDR2 FQNEAQ (reference sequence). CDR3 length equals 13 residues. The ends were cut back, 5 bases at V and 0 bases at J, with 7 bases in the middle. The CDR3 bases are TGTGCCAGCAGCATAAAAATGAACACTGAAGCTTTCTTT. As protein: CASSIKMNTEAFF. Variable domain in full (rest from reference TRBV7-9 and TRBJ1-1): DTGVSQNPRHKITKRGQNVTFRCDPISEHNRLYWYRQTLGQGPEFLTYFQNEAQLEKSRLLSDRFSAERPKGSFSTLEIQRTEQGDSAMYLCASSIKMNTEAFFGQGTRLTVV.

This chain joins TRBV27 and TRBJ2-2; D is unresolved. With 0 bases removed from V and 6 bases from J, the gap between germline ends came to 5 bases. Germline V gives CDR1 MNHEY, CDR2 SMNVEV (reference sequence). The CDR3 consists of 13 residues. CDR3: CASSLSSPGELFF. The CDR3 DNA reads as TGTGCCAGCAGTTTATCATCCCCCGGGGAGCTGTTTTTT.

The rearrangement links TRBV2 to TRBJ1-3; TRBD1 matches 8 bases. The germline gives CDR1 SNHLY, CDR2 FYNNEI. This CDR3 contains 14 residues. V lost 4 bases and J lost 4; bases outside the gene matches: 3. CDR3 amino acids: CASSARGRGNTIYF. The CDR3 region has the DNA TGTGCCAGCAGTGCCAGGGGGCGAGGAAACACCATATATTTT.

This clone was seen a single time. The V gene is TRBV5-1, the J gene TRBJ2-7; unclear D gene. The germline V gene has CDR1 SGHRS and CDR2 YFSETQ. V was clipped by 0 bases and J by 1 base, with 8 bases between them. The CDR3 consists of 14 residues. The CDR3 region is CASSLDARSYEQYF. CDR3 DNA: TGCGCCAGCAGCTTGGATGCCAGGTCCTACGAGCAGTACTTC. The full variable domain, its missing parts supplied by reference TRBV5-1 and TRBJ2-7, is KAGVTQTPRYLIKTRGQQVTLSCSPISGHRSVSWYQQTPGQGLQFLFEYFSETQRNKGNFPGRFSGRQFSNSRSEMNVSTLELGDSALYLCASSLDARSYEQYFGPGTRLTVT.

The J gene is TRBJ2-1, the V gene TRBV28; unclear D gene. CDR1 is MDHEN and CDR2 is SYDVKM in the germline V gene. The CDR3 length is 14 residues. V was cut by 3 bases and J by 2 bases, with 8 bases left in between. The CDR3 DNA reads as TGTGCCAGCAGTTTTCCACATACCTACAATGAGCAGTTCTTC. This gives the protein CASSFPHTYNEQFF.

The V gene is TRBV29-1, the J gene TRBJ1-5; 11 bases agree with TRBD1. V lost 6 bases to trimming and J lost 6 bases; unmatched junction nucleotides: 4. Germline CDR1 is SQVTM and CDR2 is ANQGSEA. This CDR3 has 13 amino acids. CDR3 region: CSVRTGGGQPQHF. CDR3 nucleotide sequence: TGCAGCGTAAGGACAGGGGGCGGTCAGCCCCAGCATTTT.

The rearrangement links TRBV11-3 to TRBJ2-1; 13 bases are a match to TRBD2. Germline values: CDR1 SGHNT, CDR2 YENEEA. Losses at the gene ends were 5 bases for V and 7 bases for J; bases not matched to a gene: 5. This CDR3 comprises 15 residues. The CDR3 here is CASSRPGLAGNEQFF. The CDR3 DNA is TGTGCCAGCAGCCGACCGGGACTAGCGGGAAATGAGCAGTTCTTC. Full variable domain (remainder filled in from reference TRBV11-3 and TRBJ2-1): EAGVVQSPRYKIIEKKQPVAFWCNPISGHNTLYWYLQNLGQGPELLIRYENEEAVDDSQLPKDRFSAERLKGVDSTLKIQPAELGDSAVYLCASSRPGLAGNEQFFGPGTRLTVL.

V gene TRBV7-2 combines with J gene TRBJ2-6; D may match TRBD1 or TRBD2 (6 bases each). Trimming pared 1 base from V and 0 bases from J, leaving 13 bases between. There are 18 residues in the CDR3. CDR1 is SGHTA, CDR2 FQGNSA, per germline. CDR3 in amino acids: CASSLVGGDISGANVLTF. The CDR3 nucleotides are TGTGCCAGCAGCTTAGTGGGGGGCGACATCTCTGGGGCCAACGTCCTGACTTTC.

The chain employs TRBV11-2 and TRBJ1-1; 7 bases agree with TRBD1. V shed 2 bases and J 1 base; nucleotides not matched to a gene: 7. The germline CDR1 and CDR2 sequences are SGHAT and FQNNGV. This CDR3 spans 16 amino acids. The CDR3 sequence is CASSLRGDRENTEAFF. As DNA, the CDR3 is TGTGCCAGCAGCTTAAGGGGAGACAGGGAGAACACTGAAGCTTTCTTT.

The chain is built from TRBV5-4 and TRBJ1-1, with D tentatively TRBD1 (5 bases). V was shortened by 2 bases and J by 1 base, with 12 bases between the two germline ends. The CDR3 consists of 15 residues. Germline V gene sequence: CDR1 SGHNT, CDR2 YYREEE (reference sequence). This chain's CDR3 is CASSFRGGRNTEAFF. CDR3 DNA sequence: TGTGCCAGCAGCTTCCGCGGGGGGAGGAACACTGAAGCTTTCTTT.

V usage is TRBV4-2 and J usage is TRBJ1-1; a weak D match, TRBD1 (5 bases). This CDR3 has 15 residues. Germline values: CDR1 LGHNA, CDR2 YNFKEQ. Deletions cut 0 bases from V and 4 bases from J, with 12 bases between. In nucleotides, the CDR3 is TGTGCCAGCAGCCAAGATAGGGGAGTCAGCACTGAAGCTTTCTTT. This translates into CASSQDRGVSTEAFF.

The V call is TRBV28, the J call TRBJ2-5; possibly TRBD1 or TRBD2 for D (5 bases each). The V end was cut by 5 bases, the J end by 5 bases, with 18 bases between. This CDR3 contains 15 residues. Germline CDR1 and CDR2: MDHEN and SYDVKM. The CDR3 region has the DNA TGTGCCAGCAGTCCCCTCGGGGCTTCCGATGAGACCCAGTACTTC. Translation: CASSPLGASDETQYF.

CDR3 coding DNA: TGTGCCAGCAAGAGGGGTCCGGACACCGGGGAGCTGTTTTTT. Encoded protein: CASKRGPDTGELFF. The V and J genes are TRBV2 and TRBJ2-2; D might be TRBD1 or TRBD2, each matching 5 bases. CDR1 and CDR2 (germline): SNHLY, FYNNEI. V lost 7 bases, J lost 3 bases, and 12 bases lay in between. CDR3 size: 14 residues.

The V and J genes are TRBV18 and TRBJ1-1; TRBD1 might be the D (5 bases). Trimming shortened V by 0 bases and J by 6 bases, and 8 bases separated the two germline ends. This CDR3 comprises 13 residues. CDR1 and CDR2 (germline): KGHSH, LQKENI. CDR3 region: CASSPPGVPEAFF. The CDR3 coding sequence is TGTGCCAGCTCACCACCGGGGGTTCCTGAAGCTTTCTTT.

The rearrangement joins TRBV6-6 to TRBJ2-2, with D unresolved. Germline V gene sequence: CDR1 MNHNY, CDR2 SVGAGI (reference sequence). CDR3 size: 15 residues. The germline V and J ends were trimmed by 0 bases and 6 bases, with 11 bases remaining between them. The CDR3 protein is CASSYSPPRAGELFF. The CDR3 region has the DNA TGTGCCAGCAGTTACTCTCCGCCTAGGGCCGGGGAGCTGTTTTTT.

V usage is TRBV27 and J usage is TRBJ1-6, with D unresolved. The CDR3 sequence is 14 residues long. V dropped 3 bases and J dropped 6 bases, with 9 bases sitting between them. Germline CDR1 MNHEY, CDR2 SMNVEV (reference sequence). This CDR3 is CASSFSEGNSPLHF. The CDR3 DNA follows: TGTGCCAGCAGTTTCAGTGAGGGTAATTCACCCCTCCACTTT.

V usage is TRBV30 and J usage is TRBJ1-4; the match to TRBD1 covers 8 bases. The CDR3 is made up of 14 amino acids. The germline CDR1 and CDR2 sequences are GTSNPN and SVGIG (reference sequence). Trimming cost V 1 base and J 11 bases; bases outside gene matches: 9. CDR3 nucleotides: TGTGCCTGGAGTGCCCCAGGGGGCCGCCTCAAACTGTTTTTT. This sequence encodes CAWSAPGGRLKLFF.

The CDR3 nucleotides read TGTGCCAGCAGCTTAGCTTTCCGGGACAGGGGGCACGAGCAGTACTTC. Translating gives CASSLAFRDRGHEQYF. This rearrangement joins TRBV11-2 to TRBJ2-7; 12 bases are a match to TRBD1. Germline lookup yields CDR1 SGHAT and CDR2 FQNNGV. CDR3 length equals 16 residues. The trim removed 1 base at V and 5 bases at J, leaving 6 bases unmatched.

The chain joins TRBV11-2 to TRBJ2-1, with 12 bases that match TRBD2. The CDR3 contains 16 residues. The V and J ends lost 5 bases and 4 bases, in that order; junction bases with no gene match: 6. Germline CDR1 is SGHAT and CDR2 is FQNNGV. The CDR3 DNA reads TGTGCCAGCAGCCCCCGACTAGCGGGGGTTTACAATGAGCAGTTCTTC. Translated: CASSPRLAGVYNEQFF.

This clone was counted only a few times. This chain connects TRBV7-3 to TRBJ1-6; maybe TRBD1 (5 bases). Germline CDR1 reads SGHTA; CDR2 reads FQGTGA. This CDR3 has 15 residues. Trimming took 5 bases from V and 7 from J, leaving 15 bases between them. The CDR3 loop is CASSISGTGNSPLHF. CDR3 in DNA: TGTGCCAGCAGCATATCCGGGACGGGAAATTCACCCCTCCACTTT.

The chain links TRBV27 to TRBJ2-7; 8 bases map to TRBD2. Germline lookup yields CDR1 MNHEY and CDR2 SMNVEV (reference sequence). After removal of 4 bases from V and 2 bases from J, the junction contained 10 bases not matched to a gene. The CDR3 consists of 16 residues. The CDR3 region is CASSSSLAVAPYEQYF. In DNA form, the CDR3 reads TGTGCCAGCAGTTCCTCACTAGCGGTAGCCCCCTACGAGCAGTACTTC.

V usage is TRBV6-1 and J usage is TRBJ2-7; 8 nucleotides agree with TRBD1. Germline loops: CDR1 MNHNS, CDR2 SASEGT. This CDR3 comprises 14 residues. Trimming at V came to 6 bases and at J to 12 bases, leaving 16 bases not matched to a gene. This CDR3 reads CASSKTGERVGRYF. The CDR3 DNA follows: TGTGCCAGCAGCAAGACAGGGGAAAGGGTAGGGCGGTACTTC.

This chain connects TRBV11-3 to TRBJ2-7; 7 bases are a match to TRBD2. V gave up 3 bases and J gave up 0 bases; unmatched junction bases: 5. CDR3 length: 15 residues. The germline gives CDR1 SGHNT, CDR2 YENEEA. The CDR3, as DNA: TGTGCCAGCAGCTTGCATAGCGGGCCCTCCTACGAGCAGTACTTC. Encoded protein: CASSLHSGPSYEQYF.

The V and J genes are TRBV29-1 and TRBJ2-1; 8 bases are shared with TRBD2. This CDR3 region has 15 residues. CDR1 is SQVTM and CDR2 is ANQGSEA in the germline V gene. V gave up 0 bases and J gave up 4 bases; unmatched junction bases: 5. DNA of the CDR3: TGCAGCGTTGAAGACCAGTTAGCGGGGTACAATGAGCAGTTCTTC. Its translation is CSVEDQLAGYNEQFF.